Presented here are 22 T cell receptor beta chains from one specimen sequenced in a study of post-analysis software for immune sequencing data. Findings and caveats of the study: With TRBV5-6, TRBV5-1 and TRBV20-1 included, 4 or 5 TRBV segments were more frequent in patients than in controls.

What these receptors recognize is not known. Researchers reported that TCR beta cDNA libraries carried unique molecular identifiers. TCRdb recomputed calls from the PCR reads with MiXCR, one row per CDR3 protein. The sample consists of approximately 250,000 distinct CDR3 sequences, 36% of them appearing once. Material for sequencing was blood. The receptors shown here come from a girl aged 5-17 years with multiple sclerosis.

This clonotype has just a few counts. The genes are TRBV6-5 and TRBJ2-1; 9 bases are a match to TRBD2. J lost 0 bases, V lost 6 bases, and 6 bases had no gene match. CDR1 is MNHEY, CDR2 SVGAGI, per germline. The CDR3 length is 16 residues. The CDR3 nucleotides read TGTGCCAGCAGGGGTAGCGGGAGAAGCTCCTACAATGAGCAGTTCTTC. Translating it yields CASRGSGRSSYNEQFF.

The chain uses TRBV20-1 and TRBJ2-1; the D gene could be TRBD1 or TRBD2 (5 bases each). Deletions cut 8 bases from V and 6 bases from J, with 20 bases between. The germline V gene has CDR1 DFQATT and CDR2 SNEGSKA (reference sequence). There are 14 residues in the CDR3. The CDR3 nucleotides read TGCAGTCACCCACATGGGGGAAGGGGCAATGAGCAGTTCTTC. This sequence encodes CSHPHGGRGNEQFF.

Here the CDR3 DNA reads TGTGCCAGCAGCCGACGGACTAGCGGGGCAGAGACCCAGTACTTC. This sequence encodes CASSRRTSGAETQYF. The chain joins TRBV3-1 to TRBJ2-5; 12 bases match TRBD2. CDR3 length equals 15 residues. Germline V gene lookup returns CDR1 LGHDT and CDR2 YNNKEL (reference sequence). The V and J ends lost 4 bases and 4 bases, in that order; junction bases with no gene match: 4.

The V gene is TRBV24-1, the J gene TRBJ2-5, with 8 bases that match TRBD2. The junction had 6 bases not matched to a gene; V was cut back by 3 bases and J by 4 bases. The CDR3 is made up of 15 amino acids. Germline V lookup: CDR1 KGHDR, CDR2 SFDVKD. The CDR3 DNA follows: TGTGCCACCAGTGATCCCAGCGGGAGTGGAGAGACCCAGTACTTC. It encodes CATSDPSGSGETQYF.

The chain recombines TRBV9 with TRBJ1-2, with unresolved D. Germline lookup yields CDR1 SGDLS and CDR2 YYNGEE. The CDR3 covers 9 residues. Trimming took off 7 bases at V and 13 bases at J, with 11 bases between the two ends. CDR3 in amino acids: CASGFDSTF. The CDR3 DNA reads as TGTGCCAGCGGGTTTGACTCCACCTTC.

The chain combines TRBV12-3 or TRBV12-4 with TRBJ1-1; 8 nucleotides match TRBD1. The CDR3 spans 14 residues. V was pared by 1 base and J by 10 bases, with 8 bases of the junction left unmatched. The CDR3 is CASSLEGTGGLAFF. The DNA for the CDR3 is TGTGCCAGCAGTTTAGAGGGCACAGGGGGGTTAGCTTTCTTT.

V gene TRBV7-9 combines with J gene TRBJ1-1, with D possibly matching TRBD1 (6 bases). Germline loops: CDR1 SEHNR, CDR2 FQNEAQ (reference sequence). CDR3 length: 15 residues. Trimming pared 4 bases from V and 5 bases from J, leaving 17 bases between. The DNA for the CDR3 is TGTGCCAGCAGCTCCGGGCAGGGGTTGATGACTGAAGCTTTCTTT. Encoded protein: CASSSGQGLMTEAFF.

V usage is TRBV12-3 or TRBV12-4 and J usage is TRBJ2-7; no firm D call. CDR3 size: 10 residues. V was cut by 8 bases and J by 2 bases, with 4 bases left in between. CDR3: CASAAYEQYF. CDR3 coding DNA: TGTGCCAGCGCCGCCTACGAGCAGTACTTC.

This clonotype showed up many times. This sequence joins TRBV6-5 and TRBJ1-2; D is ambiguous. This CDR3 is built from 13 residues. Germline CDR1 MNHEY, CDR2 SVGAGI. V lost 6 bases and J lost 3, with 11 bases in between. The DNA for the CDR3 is TGTGCCAGCAGCCCCGGTTTGGACTATGGCTACACCTTC. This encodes CASSPGLDYGYTF.

CDR3 loop: CSAAGGPETQYF. CDR3 nucleotides: TGCAGTGCCGCGGGAGGGCCCGAGACCCAGTACTTC. The chain uses TRBV20-1 and TRBJ2-5; 9 nucleotides align to TRBD2. Unmatched junction bases numbered 4, after V lost 6 bases and J lost 5 bases. The length of the CDR3 is 12 residues. Germline lookup yields CDR1 DFQATT and CDR2 SNEGSKA (reference sequence).

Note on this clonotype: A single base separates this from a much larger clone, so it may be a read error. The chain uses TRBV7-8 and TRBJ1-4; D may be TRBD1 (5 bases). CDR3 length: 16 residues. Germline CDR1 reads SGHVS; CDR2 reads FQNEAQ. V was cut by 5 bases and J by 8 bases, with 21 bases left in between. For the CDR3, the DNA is TGTGCCAGCAGCGACCTCTGGGGAGGGGATATGGAAAAACTGTTTTTT. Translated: CASSDLWGGDMEKLFF. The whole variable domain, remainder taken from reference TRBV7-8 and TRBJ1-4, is GAGVSQSPRYKVAKRGQDVALRCDPISGHVSLFWYQQALGQGPEFLTYFQNEAQLDKSGLPSDRFFAERPEGSVSTLKIQRTQQEDSAVYLCASSDLWGGDMEKLFFGSGTQLSVL.

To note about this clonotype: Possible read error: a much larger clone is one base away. CDR3 loop: CAAGLAGVSDEQYF. CDR3 nucleotides: TGTGCGGCCGGACTAGCGGGAGTCTCCGATGAGCAGTACTTC. V gene TRBV15 combines with J gene TRBJ2-7; 13 bases match TRBD2. Germline CDR1 LNHNV, CDR2 YYDKDF (reference sequence). The CDR3 is 14 residues long. Together with reference TRBV15 and TRBJ2-7, the CDR3 gives the full variable domain: DAMVIQNPRYQVTQFGKPVTLSCSQTLNHNVMYWYQQKSSQAPKLLFHYYDKDFNNEADTPDNFQSRRPNTSFCFLDIRSPGLGDTAMYLCAAGLAGVSDEQYFGPGTRLTVT.

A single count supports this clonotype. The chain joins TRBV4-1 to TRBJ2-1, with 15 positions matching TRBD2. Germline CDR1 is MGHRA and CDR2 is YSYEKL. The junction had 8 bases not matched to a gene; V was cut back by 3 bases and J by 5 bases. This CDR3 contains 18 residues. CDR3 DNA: TGCGCCAGCAGCCAGGGACTAGCGGGAGGACCGCGAAACAATGAGCAGTTCTTC. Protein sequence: CASSQGLAGGPRNNEQFF.

CDR3 sequence (DNA): TGTGCCAGCAGTGGGGAAGTCGGGACAGCGGACAATGAGCAGTTCTTC. Its protein is CASSGEVGTADNEQFF. The chain joins TRBV6-4 to TRBJ2-1; 7 bases are a match to TRBD1. The V gene's germline CDR1 is MRHNA and CDR2 SNTAGT. After removal of 4 bases from V and 5 bases from J, the junction contained 11 bases not matched to a gene. The CDR3 is 16 amino acids.

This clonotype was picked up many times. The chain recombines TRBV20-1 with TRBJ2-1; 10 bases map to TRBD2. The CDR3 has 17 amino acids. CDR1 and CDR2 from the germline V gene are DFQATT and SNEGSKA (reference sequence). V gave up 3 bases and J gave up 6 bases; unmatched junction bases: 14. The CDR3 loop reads CSARVSSGSLLGNEQFF. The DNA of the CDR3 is TGCAGTGCTAGGGTATCTAGCGGGAGTCTCCTGGGCAATGAGCAGTTCTTC.

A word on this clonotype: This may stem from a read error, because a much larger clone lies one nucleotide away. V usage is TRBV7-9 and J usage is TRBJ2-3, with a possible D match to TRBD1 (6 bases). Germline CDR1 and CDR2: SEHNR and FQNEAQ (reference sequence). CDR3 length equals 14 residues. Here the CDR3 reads CVSSLGRGLDTQYF. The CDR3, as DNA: TGTGTCAGCAGCTTGGGCAGGGGATTAGATACGCAGTATTTT. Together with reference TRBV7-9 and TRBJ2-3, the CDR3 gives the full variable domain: DTGVSQNPRHKITKRGQNVTFRCDPISEHNRLYWYRQTLGQGPEFLTYFQNEAQLEKSRLLSDRFSAERPKGSFSTLEIQRTEQGDSAMYLCVSSLGRGLDTQYFGPGTRLTVL.

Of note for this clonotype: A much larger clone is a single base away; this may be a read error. CDR3 sequence (DNA): TGTGCCATCAGTGAGGGACTAGCGGGGGATGAGCAGTACTTC. Protein sequence: CAISEGLAGDEQYF. The J gene is TRBJ2-5, the V gene TRBV10-3; 13 bases are a match to TRBD2. The CDR3 loop spans 14 amino acids. Germline V gives CDR1 ENHRY, CDR2 SYGVKD. V trimming: 2 bases; J trimming: 11 bases; junction bases outside the gene matches: 5.

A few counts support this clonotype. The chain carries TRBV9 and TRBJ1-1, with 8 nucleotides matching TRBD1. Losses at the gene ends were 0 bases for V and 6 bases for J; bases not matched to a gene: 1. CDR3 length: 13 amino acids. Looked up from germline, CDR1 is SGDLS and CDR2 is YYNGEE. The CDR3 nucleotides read TGTGCCAGCAGCGTAGCAGGGGGCCCTGAAGCTTTCTTT. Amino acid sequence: CASSVAGGPEAFF.

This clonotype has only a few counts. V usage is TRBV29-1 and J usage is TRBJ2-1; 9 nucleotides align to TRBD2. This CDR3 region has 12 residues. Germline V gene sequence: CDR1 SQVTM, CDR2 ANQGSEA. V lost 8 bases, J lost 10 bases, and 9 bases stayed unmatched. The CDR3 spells CSPEVAGAEQFF. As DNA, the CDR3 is TGCAGCCCTGAGGTAGCGGGAGCCGAGCAGTTCTTC.

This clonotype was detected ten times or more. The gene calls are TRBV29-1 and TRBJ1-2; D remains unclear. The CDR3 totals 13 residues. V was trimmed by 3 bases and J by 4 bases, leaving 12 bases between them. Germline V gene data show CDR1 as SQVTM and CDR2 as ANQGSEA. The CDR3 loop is CSVDGKVGYGYTF. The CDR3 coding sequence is TGCAGCGTTGACGGGAAGGTCGGCTATGGCTACACCTTC.

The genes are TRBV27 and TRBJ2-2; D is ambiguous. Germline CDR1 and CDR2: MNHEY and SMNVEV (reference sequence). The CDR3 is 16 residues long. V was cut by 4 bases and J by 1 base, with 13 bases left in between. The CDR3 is CASSWGFGRNTGELFF. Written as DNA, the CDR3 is TGTGCCAGCAGTTGGGGTTTCGGGCGGAACACCGGGGAGCTGTTTTTT.

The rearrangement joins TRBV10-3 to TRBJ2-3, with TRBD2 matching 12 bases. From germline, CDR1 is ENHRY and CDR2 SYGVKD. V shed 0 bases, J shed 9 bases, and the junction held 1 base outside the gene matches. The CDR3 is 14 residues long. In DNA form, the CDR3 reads TGTGCCATCAGTGAGTCGACTAGCGGGAGCACGCAGTATTTT. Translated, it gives CAISESTSGSTQYF.